The 6 T cell receptor beta chains reported below all come from one sample, sequenced in a study of breast tumors, draining lymph nodes, adjacent tissues. TCRdb reprocessed the multiplex PCR reads via MiXCR and lists one record per CDR3 protein. The sample contains 290,000 or so distinct CDR3 sequences, around 30% of which appear only once. Breast cancer patients provided tissue from their axillary draining lymph nodes. Material: axillary lymph node tissue. Source of these receptors: a female donor with breast cancer. Some clones in this sample may be carry-over from other donors' samples.

This clonotype was detected many times. V usage is TRBV30 and J usage is TRBJ2-7; 7 bases align to TRBD2. The CDR3 has 13 residues. The V gene's germline CDR1 is GTSNPN and CDR2 SVGIG (reference sequence). V lost 3 bases and J lost 0; bases outside the gene matches: 2. DNA for the CDR3: TGTGCCTGGAGAGGACTAGACTCCTACGAGCAGTACTTC. This codes for CAWRGLDSYEQYF.

As concerns this clonotype: A much larger clone is a single base away; this may be a read error. The chain recombines TRBV6-1 with TRBJ1-2, with unresolved D. This CDR3 spans 13 amino acids. The germline V gene encodes CDR1 MNHNS and CDR2 SASEGT. V was cut by 5 bases and J by 1 base, with 8 bases left in between. The CDR3, as DNA: TGTGCCAGCAGTCAGTCCGATAACTATGGCTACACCTTC. Translated: CASSQSDNYGYTF.

This clonotype was counted many times. The V call is TRBV30, the J call TRBJ1-6, with D perhaps TRBD1 (6 bases). CDR3 length: 14 amino acids. The V gene's germline CDR1 is GTSNPN and CDR2 SVGIG (reference sequence). V was cut by 0 bases and J by 7 bases, with 10 bases left in between. CDR3 sequence reads: CAWSVGQPNSPLHF. In DNA form, the CDR3 reads TGTGCCTGGAGTGTCGGACAGCCGAATTCACCCCTCCACTTT. Combining the CDR3 with reference TRBV30 and TRBJ1-6 gives the whole variable domain SQTIHQWPATLVQPVGSPLSLECTVEGTSNPNLYWYRQAAGRGLQLLFYSVGIGQISSEVPQNLSASRPQDRQFILSSKKLLLSDSGFYLCAWSVGQPNSPLHFGNGTRLTVT.

This clonotype appeared many times. The chain is built from TRBV9 and TRBJ2-3, with D possibly matching TRBD2 (6 bases). This CDR3 spans 14 amino acids. Germline CDR1 and CDR2: SGDLS and YYNGEE. Trimming left V 0 bases short and J 11 bases short, with 16 bases between. This chain's CDR3 is CASSVDYHPGGQYF. In DNA form, the CDR3 reads TGTGCCAGCAGCGTAGACTACCACCCCGGGGGGCAGTATTTT.

This clonotype was seen repeatedly, ten times or more. J is TRBJ1-6 and V is TRBV12-3 or TRBV12-4; D uncertain. The CDR3 contains 17 residues. Between the trimmed V and J ends, which lost 3 bases and 10 bases, there was a span of 22 bases. Written as DNA, the CDR3 is TGTGCCAGCAGTTTTTTACTAGGAGGCGACTACACGTCACCCCTCCACTTT. It codes for CASSFLLGGDYTSPLHF.

This clonotype was detected many times. V gene TRBV5-8 combines with J gene TRBJ1-3; 12 bases match TRBD1. The germline V gene encodes CDR1 SGHTS and CDR2 YDEGEE. J was trimmed by 0 bases and V by 1 base; bases with no gene match: 5. CDR3 length: 18 residues. The CDR3: CASSLRDRGPSSGNTIYF. For the CDR3, the DNA is TGTGCCAGCAGCTTGAGGGACAGGGGGCCGAGCTCTGGAAACACCATATATTTT.